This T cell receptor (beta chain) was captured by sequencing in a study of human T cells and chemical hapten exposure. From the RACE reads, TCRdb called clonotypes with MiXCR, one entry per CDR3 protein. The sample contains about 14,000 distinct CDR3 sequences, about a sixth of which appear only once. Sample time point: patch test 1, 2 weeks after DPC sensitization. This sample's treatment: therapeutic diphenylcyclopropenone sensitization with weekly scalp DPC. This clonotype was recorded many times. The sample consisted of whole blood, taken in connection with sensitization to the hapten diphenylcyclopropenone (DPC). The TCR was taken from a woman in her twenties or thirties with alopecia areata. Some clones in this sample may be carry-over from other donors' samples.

The CDR3 loop reads CATSRAKGGYTF. The CDR3, as DNA: TGTGCCACCAGCAGAGCGAAAGGTGGCTACACCTTC. The chain employs TRBV15 and TRBJ1-2, with D unclear. This CDR3 is built from 12 residues. V lost 1 base and J lost 7, with 7 bases in between. CDR1 is LNHNV, CDR2 YYDKDF, per germline (reference sequence). Based on the CDR3 plus reference TRBV15 and TRBJ1-2, the full variable domain is DAMVIQNPRYQVTQFGKPVTLSCSQTLNHNVMYWYQQKSSQAPKLLFHYYDKDFNNEADTPDNFQSRRPNTSFCFLDIRSPGLGDTAMYLCATSRAKGGYTFGSGTRLTVV.